This T cell receptor beta chain originates from a study of CD4 T cells in relation to SARS-CoV-2 and coronaviruses. Study in general: TCR beta CDR3s were sequenced after approximately ten-day antigen culture of PBMCs.

The unexposed donors gave CD4+ T cells in about 2010-2018, prior to COVID-19. CD4+ T cells were isolated from the cells after less than 13 days of culture. Half the medium was replaced with IL-2 medium on days 3 and 7. A note on this clone: Antigen: not known.

Repertoires were generated with immunoSEQ multiplex PCR, while TCRdb's copy carries only in-frame clones and drops some. The repertoire includes around 20,000 clones, around 80% of them detected once, and approximately 19% sits in the top ten. The sample taken for sequencing was CD4+ T cells from PBMCs, cultured in vitro. The sequence was obtained from a human donor in good health.

The CDR3 is CASSPGGRMNTEAFF. In DNA form, the CDR3 reads TGTGCCAGCAGTCCCGGAGGGAGGATGAACACTGAAGCTTTCTTT. The V and J genes are TRBV6-2 or TRBV6-3 and TRBJ1-1; D is uncertain. V was cut by 5 bases and J by 0 bases, with 13 bases left in between. The germline CDR1 and CDR2 sequences are MNHEY and SVGEGT. CDR3 size: 15 residues.